These 2 T cell receptor beta chains originate from one sample sequenced in a study of T cells in localized non-small cell lung cancer. Using immunoSEQ multiplex PCR, the repertoire was profiled, and TCRdb retains in-frame clones only, with some absent. The sample lists under 2,000 clones, about 25% occurring once. Specimen: normal lung tissue next to the tumor, collected before any cancer treatment. The receptors were gathered from a male donor at least 60 years old with stage I lung adenocarcinoma.

This clone has a handful of counts. The CDR3 loop reads CASGLVLGLYF. As DNA, the CDR3 is TGTGCTAGTGGTTTGGTCCTGGGGTTATATTTT. The rearrangement uses TRBV12-5 and TRBJ1-3; D remains ambiguous. In germline, CDR1 is LGHNT, CDR2 FRNRAP. With 0 bases removed from V and 14 bases from J, the gap between germline ends came to 8 bases. The CDR3 runs to 11 residues.

This chain uses TRBV11-3 with TRBJ2-2; D assignment may be TRBD1 or TRBD2 (5 bases each). Trimming took off 3 bases at V and 5 bases at J, with 16 bases between the two ends. Germline-derived CDR1 and CDR2 are SGHNT and YENEEA. The CDR3 has 16 amino acids. The DNA for the CDR3 is TGTGCCAGCAGCTTGGTGGGCAGGGACCCGACCGGGGAGCTGTTTTTT. Its translation: CASSLVGRDPTGELFF.